The source of this TCR beta chain is a study of CD8+CD57+ T cells in acquired aplastic anemia. Study background: The study obtained an average of roughly 3 ug of DNA from sorted CD4+ and CD8+ cells.

Notes on the study in general: Comparison of patients with controls identified around 31 shared CD8+ CDR3 sequences. Controls and patients did not differ significantly in CD8+ Simpson's diversity.

Genomic DNA served as template for TCR beta VDJ and CDR3 profiling. TCRdb processed the reads anew with MiXCR; each CDR3 protein has one entry. The sample holds some 140,000 distinct CDR3 sequences, over 50% seen once. About this clonotype itself: Its antigen is unknown.

Previously, flow cytometry had revealed CD8+CD57+ cell expansion in the patients chosen for sequencing. Blood sampling was performed on the patients, and none of them had received therapy by then. The TCR comes from a human donor with aplastic anemia. The sample was sorted CD4+, CD8+, or CD8+CD57+ T cells (not recorded which) from PBMCs.

The CDR3 sequence: CAPRNTQYF. The CDR3 DNA is TGTGCCCCGAGAAATACGCAGTATTTT. The J gene is TRBJ2-3, the V gene TRBV19; D gene unclear. Germline V gives CDR1 LNHDA, CDR2 SQIVND (reference sequence). The CDR3 spans 9 residues. The V gene lost 11 bases and the J gene lost 7 bases, with 7 bases spanning the gap.